Presented here are 9 T cell receptor beta chains from one specimen sequenced in a study of T cell responses to AZD1222 COVID-19 vaccine. Clones were sequenced by immunoSEQ multiplex PCR, and TCRdb holds only the in-frame ones, with some missing. The sample has fewer than 120,000 clones; roughly 90% are singletons. The sequences come from peripheral blood, collected 28 days after the second AZD1222 dose. The receptor set was obtained from an adult who received the AZD1222 COVID-19 vaccine.

J is TRBJ2-7 and V is TRBV7-6; no clear D gene. The V gene lost 1 base and the J gene lost 7 bases, with 5 bases spanning the gap. Germline V lookup: CDR1 SGHVS, CDR2 FNYEAQ. The CDR3 runs to 11 residues. The CDR3 bases are TGTGCCAGCAGCTTAGAGTGGGAGCAGTACTTC. Residues: CASSLEWEQYF.

The gene calls are TRBV6-1 and TRBJ1-2, with D uncertain. The length of the CDR3 is 13 residues. The V end lost 3 bases, the J end lost 2 bases, and 7 bases lay between the germline ends. Germline lookup yields CDR1 MNHNS and CDR2 SASEGT. The CDR3 DNA reads TGTGCCAGCAGTGAGCCGGAGAACTATGGCTACACCTTC. This sequence encodes CASSEPENYGYTF.

This sequence joins TRBV27 and TRBJ1-5; D gene unclear. Germline-derived CDR1 and CDR2 are MNHEY and SMNVEV (reference sequence). V lost 5 bases, J lost 2 bases, and 10 bases lay in between. The CDR3 totals 14 residues. The DNA of the CDR3 is TGTGCCAGCAGTCTTATACTGGGCAATCAGCCCCAGCATTTT. It translates to CASSLILGNQPQHF.

The DNA for the CDR3 is TGTGCCAGCAGCCCAATACCACAAGGGGTCCAAACCGGGGAGCTGTTTTTT. Residues: CASSPIPQGVQTGELFF. The chain uses TRBV28 and TRBJ2-2; D may be TRBD1 (5 bases). The V end was cut by 6 bases, the J end by 5 bases, with 22 bases between. The CDR3 contains 17 residues. The germline gives CDR1 MDHEN, CDR2 SYDVKM.

The chain is built from TRBV5-1 and TRBJ2-7; D possibly corresponds to TRBD1 (6 bases). Germline CDR1 SGHRS, CDR2 YFSETQ. The ends were cut back, 4 bases at V and 2 bases at J, with 13 bases in the middle. The CDR3 is 14 amino acids. The CDR3 region has the DNA TGCGCCAGCAGCATGACAGGTCCCGCCTACGAGCAGTACTTC. The encoded protein is CASSMTGPAYEQYF.

This clone is a singleton in its sample. V usage is TRBV24-1 and J usage is TRBJ2-3; weak D call: TRBD1 (5 bases). CDR3 length: 15 amino acids. The V gene lost 3 bases and the J gene lost 1 base, with 10 bases spanning the gap. Germline CDR1 reads KGHDR; CDR2 reads SFDVKD. In nucleotides, the CDR3 is TGTGCCACCAGTGATACAAGACAGCGCACAGATACGCAGTATTTT. Protein product: CATSDTRQRTDTQYF.

The V and J genes are TRBV5-1 and TRBJ1-6; D ambiguous. Germline CDR1 reads SGHRS; CDR2 reads YFSETQ. The V end lost 4 bases, the J end lost 7 bases, and 12 bases lay between the germline ends. The CDR3 runs to 14 residues. CDR3 sequence: CASSRVGGNSPLHF. The CDR3 bases are TGCGCCAGCAGCAGGGTAGGAGGGAATTCACCCCTCCACTTT.

CDR3 sequence reads: CASSSMGTGTEAFF. The CDR3 DNA follows: TGTGCCAGCAGCTCTATGGGGACAGGCACTGAAGCTTTCTTT. This chain joins TRBV7-3 and TRBJ1-1, with TRBD1 identical over 8 bases. Per the germline V gene, CDR1 is SGHTA and CDR2 is FQGTGA. This CDR3 region has 14 residues. V lost 4 bases, J lost 4 bases, and 5 bases stayed unmatched.

The chain employs TRBV21-1 and TRBJ1-6; the table gives TRBD1 as D, unverified against the DNA. TRBV21-1 is flagged as a pseudogene. The length of the CDR3 is 15 residues. The CDR3 region has the DNA TGTGCCAGCAGACCGGGACAGGGGTGTAATTCACCCCTCCACTTT. Residues: CASRPGQGCNSPLHF.